This T cell receptor beta chain was observed in a study of blood T cell repertoires in COVID-19. The data were produced by immunoSEQ multiplex PCR, yet TCRdb's version contains in-frame clones alone and is incomplete. The repertoire holds roughly 210,000 clones, with around 86% as singletons. Between the trimmed V and J ends, which lost 4 bases and 2 bases, there was a span of 11 bases. Germline CDR1 SQVTM, CDR2 ANQGSEA. This CDR3 is built from 13 residues. The sequenced sample consisted of PBMCs or T cells enriched from blood (not recorded which). The sequence was obtained from a man younger than 45 in a cohort exposed to, infected with or recovered from COVID-19 (not recorded which). The rearrangement uses TRBV29-1 and TRBJ2-5; perhaps TRBD2 as D (6 bases). CDR3 bases: TGCAGCGTTGCGGGAGAAGGGCAAGAGACCCAGTACTTC. Encoded protein: CSVAGEGQETQYF.